A single sample gave rise to the 18 T cell receptor beta chains below, sequenced in a study of cytomegalovirus exposure and HLA in healthy donors. PCR was performed using 60 Vbeta and 13 Jbeta primers. Assay used: immunoSEQ multiplex PCR; TCRdb lists only in-frame clones, some missing. The repertoire consists of about 43,000 clones, with less than 75% occurring once and the leading ten covering about 12%. What was sequenced was PBMCs. Every receptor here comes from a man between 60 and 70 years old in good health and CMV-seropositive.

Remarks on this clone: A junction boundary mismatches the germline segment, possibly from a read error. The chain employs TRBV7-7 and TRBJ2-1; tentatively, D is TRBD2 (6 bases). CDR3 size: 14 residues. Germline V gives CDR1 SSHAT, CDR2 FNYEAQ (reference sequence). The CDR3 reads CASSLGGPFNEQFF. The CDR3 region has the DNA TGTGCTAGCAGCTTAGGAGGGCCGTTTAATGAGCAGTTCTTC. Variable domain in full (rest from reference TRBV7-7 and TRBJ2-1): GAGVSQSPRYKVTKRGQDVTLRCDPISSHATLYWYQQALGQGPEFLTYFNYEAQPDKSGLPSDRFSAERPEGSISTLTIQRTEQRDSAMYRCASSLGGPFNEQFFGPGTRLTVL.

The genes are TRBV5-1 and TRBJ2-5; 7 positions match TRBD2. The J call may be incorrect, as the DNA end agrees better with TRBJ2-7. This CDR3 region has 14 residues. In germline, CDR1 is SGHRS, CDR2 YFSETQ. DNA for the CDR3: TGCGCCAGCAGCTCCGGGGGGAGCTCCTACGAGCAGTACTTC. This sequence encodes CASSSGGSSYEQYF.

The rearrangement links TRBV7-2 to TRBJ2-7; no definite D call. Trimming removed 5 bases from V and 5 bases from J, with 10 bases in between. CDR3 size: 12 residues. The germline V gene has CDR1 SGHTA and CDR2 FQGNSA. The CDR3 sequence: CASSPQYHEQYF. CDR3 nucleotide sequence: TGTGCCAGCAGCCCTCAGTACCACGAGCAGTACTTC.

The chain joins TRBV11-1 to TRBJ2-1; 8 nucleotides align to TRBD1. Germline loops: CDR1 SGHAT, CDR2 FQDESV (reference sequence). J gave up 8 bases and V 4 bases, and 1 base lay outside the gene matches. The CDR3 length is 12 residues. CDR3 sequence (DNA): TGTGCCAGCAGCTACAGGGGGGATGAGCAGTTCTTC. Translation gives CASSYRGDEQFF.

The gene calls are TRBV6-5 and TRBJ2-7, with D possibly TRBD2 on 6 matching bases. The CDR3 length is 14 residues. CDR1 and CDR2 (germline): MNHEY, SVGAGI. V lost 3 bases and J 3 bases, leaving 12 bases between the germline ends. CDR3 DNA sequence: TGTGCCAGCAGTTATGGACTATACGGCTACGAGCAGTACTTC. Amino acid sequence: CASSYGLYGYEQYF.

V and J are TRBV4-3 and TRBJ1-1; TRBD1 matches 8 bases. The junction had 7 bases not matched to a gene; V was cut back by 3 bases and J by 4 bases. The germline gives CDR1 LGHNA, CDR2 YSLEER. This CDR3 is 15 amino acids long. In DNA form, the CDR3 reads TGCGCCAGCAGCCACTCGACAGGGGTCGGCACTGAAGCTTTCTTT. Translation gives CASSHSTGVGTEAFF.

This chain connects TRBV5-6 to TRBJ2-1; D possibly corresponds to TRBD2 (6 bases). This CDR3 comprises 13 residues. The V end lost 0 bases, the J end lost 8 bases, and 9 bases lay between the germline ends. From germline, CDR1 is SGHDT and CDR2 YYEEEE. CDR3 nucleotide sequence: TGTGCCAGCAGCTTGGCCTCGGGAGATGAGCAGTTCTTC. Residues: CASSLASGDEQFF. Full variable domain (missing parts from reference TRBV5-6 and TRBJ2-1): DAGVTQSPTHLIKTRGQQVTLRCSPKSGHDTVSWYQQALGQGPQFIFQYYEEEERQRGNFPDRFSGHQFPNYSSELNVNALLLGDSALYLCASSLASGDEQFFGPGTRLTVL.

This clone was seen once. The chain joins TRBV28 to TRBJ2-7, with a possible D match to TRBD1 (6 bases). The V gene's germline CDR1 is MDHEN and CDR2 SYDVKM. V shed 5 bases and J shed 4 bases, with 9 bases lying between them. The CDR3 contains 12 residues. The CDR3 DNA reads as TGTGCCAGCAGTGGTAGGGGGTACGAGCAGTACTTC. Translating gives CASSGRGYEQYF.

This clone was observed a few times. J is TRBJ2-2 and V is TRBV4-1, with 7 bases aligning to TRBD2. J lost 6 bases, V lost 4 bases, and 5 bases had no gene match. This CDR3 region has 14 residues. The germline CDR1 and CDR2 sequences are MGHRA and YSYEKL. The CDR3 DNA follows: TGCGCCAGCAGCCCCTTGGGGGGGGCCGGGGAGCTGTTTTTT. Translated, it gives CASSPLGGAGELFF.

V usage is TRBV5-6 and J usage is TRBJ2-7, with 7 bases lining up with TRBD1. This CDR3 has 14 residues. Germline CDR1 and CDR2: SGHDT and YYEEEE. Trimming cost V 4 bases and J 6 bases; bases outside gene matches: 10. The CDR3 DNA reads as TGTGCCAGCAGCGAACAGGGGTTCTGGAGCGAGCAGTACTTC. Its protein product is CASSEQGFWSEQYF. The variable domain in full, with the rest retrieved from reference TRBV5-6 and TRBJ2-7, is DAGVTQSPTHLIKTRGQQVTLRCSPKSGHDTVSWYQQALGQGPQFIFQYYEEEERQRGNFPDRFSGHQFPNYSSELNVNALLLGDSALYLCASSEQGFWSEQYFGPGTRLTVT.

This clone showed up just a few times. This chain uses TRBV30 with TRBJ2-2; TRBD2 matches at 7 bases. The germline V gene has CDR1 GTSNPN and CDR2 SVGIG (reference sequence). The CDR3 is made up of 13 amino acids. Trimming cost V 2 bases and J 5 bases; bases outside gene matches: 2. The CDR3 loop reads CAWSRRETGELFF. For the CDR3, the DNA is TGTGCCTGGAGTCGGCGGGAGACCGGGGAGCTGTTTTTT.

J is TRBJ2-7 and V is TRBV5-1, with 9 positions matching TRBD2. This CDR3 has 13 amino acids. The J segment lost 3 bases and the V segment lost 5 bases, leaving 3 bases of the junction unmatched. Germline-derived CDR1 and CDR2 are SGHRS and YFSETQ. The CDR3 loop reads CASRLSGSYEQYF. The CDR3 coding sequence is TGCGCCAGCAGGCTTAGCGGGAGCTACGAGCAGTACTTC.

The V gene is TRBV9, the J gene TRBJ1-2, with 7 bases matching TRBD1. Germline V gene data show CDR1 as SGDLS and CDR2 as YYNGEE. V lost 5 bases and J lost 8; bases outside the gene matches: 6. The CDR3 contains 12 residues. The DNA for the CDR3 is TGTGCCAGCAGACAGGGGATGAGCGGCTACACCTTC. This sequence encodes CASRQGMSGYTF. The full variable domain, with the rest looked up from reference TRBV9 and TRBJ1-2, is DSGVTQTPKHLITATGQRVTLRCSPRSGDLSVYWYQQSLDQGLQFLIQYYNGEERAKGNILERFSAQQFPDLHSELNLSSLELGDSALYFCASRQGMSGYTFGSGTRLTVV.

The chain combines TRBV7-2 with TRBJ2-1; D may be TRBD2 (5 bases). This CDR3 has 15 amino acids. Deletions cut 1 base from V and 6 bases from J, with 13 bases between. The germline V gene encodes CDR1 SGHTA and CDR2 FQGNSA. CDR3: CASSLVWASRNEQFF. CDR3 nucleotides: TGTGCCAGCAGCTTAGTCTGGGCTAGCCGCAATGAGCAGTTCTTC.

The CDR3: CASSLSYRESEKLFF. The DNA for the CDR3 is TGTGCCAGCAGTTTATCTTACAGGGAGAGTGAAAAACTGTTTTTT. V gene TRBV28 combines with J gene TRBJ1-4; D may be TRBD1 (6 bases). The ends were cut back, 1 base at V and 7 bases at J, with 13 bases in the middle. Germline assignment: CDR1 MDHEN and CDR2 SYDVKM. This CDR3 has 15 residues.

A few counts support this clone. The chain carries TRBV10-1 and TRBJ2-3; D may be TRBD2 (6 bases). Germline CDR1 reads WNHNN; CDR2 reads SYGVQD (reference sequence). V was clipped by 3 bases and J by 6 bases, with 13 bases between them. This CDR3 is 14 amino acids long. The CDR3 reads CASSDDGGVDTQYF. The CDR3 DNA reads TGCGCCAGCAGTGATGATGGAGGGGTTGATACGCAGTATTTT.

The V and J genes are TRBV5-4 and TRBJ2-1; D ambiguous. Trimming removed 5 bases from V and 7 bases from J, with 7 bases in between. This CDR3 has 11 amino acids. CDR1 SGHNT and CDR2 YYREEE come from the germline V gene (reference sequence). The CDR3 is CASRSRNEQFF. CDR3 in DNA: TGTGCCAGCAGGTCGCGGAATGAGCAGTTCTTC. Complete variable domain (other parts from reference TRBV5-4 and TRBJ2-1): ETGVTQSPTHLIKTRGQQVTLRCSSQSGHNTVSWYQQALGQGPQFIFQYYREEENGRGNFPPRFSGLQFPNYSSELNVNALELDDSALYLCASRSRNEQFFGPGTRLTVL.

This rearrangement joins TRBV4-1 to TRBJ2-2; the match to TRBD2 covers 10 bases. The CDR3 contains 15 residues. Germline lookup yields CDR1 MGHRA and CDR2 YSYEKL. The ends lost 4 bases at V and 3 bases at J; junction bases unmatched: 2. The CDR3 nucleotides read TGCGCCAGCAGCCTTAGCGGGAGGTACACCGGGGAGCTGTTTTTT. Translation gives CASSLSGRYTGELFF.